This paragraph covers one T cell receptor beta chain sequence. As yet, its antigen is unknown. The V segment lost 0 bases and the J segment 7 bases; nucleotides outside the gene matches: 3. Germline V gives CDR1 ENHRY, CDR2 SYGVKD. The CDR3 sequence is 15 residues long. This specimen comes from a study of cytomegalovirus exposure and HLA in healthy donors. Findings and caveats of the study: Most likely, a cluster of highly shared sequence variants arose as a sequencing artifact.

Vbeta (60) and Jbeta (13) primers were used in the PCR. Using immunoSEQ multiplex PCR, the repertoire was profiled, and TCRdb retains in-frame clones only, with some absent. The sample has under 200,000 clones, more than 65% seen once; the top ten hold about 6%. Sequencing was performed on PBMCs. This sequence was found in a man over 45 in good health and CMV-seropositive. The chain has TRBV10-3 and TRBJ2-1, with TRBD1 identical over 10 bases. CDR3: CAISESGTGVNEQFF. The CDR3 region has the DNA TGTGCCATCAGTGAGTCCGGGACAGGGGTGAATGAGCAGTTCTTC.